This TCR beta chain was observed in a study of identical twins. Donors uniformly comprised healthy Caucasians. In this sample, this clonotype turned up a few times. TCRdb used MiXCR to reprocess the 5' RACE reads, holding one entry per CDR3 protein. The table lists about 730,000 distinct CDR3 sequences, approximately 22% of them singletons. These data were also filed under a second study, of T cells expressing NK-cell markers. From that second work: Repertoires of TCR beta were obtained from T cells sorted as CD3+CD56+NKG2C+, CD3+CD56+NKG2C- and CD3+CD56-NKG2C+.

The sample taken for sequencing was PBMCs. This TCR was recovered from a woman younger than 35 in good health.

CDR3 amino acids: CASSLGQVLGYTF. The CDR3 DNA is TGTGCCAGCAGCTTGGGGCAGGTCCTTGGCTACACCTTC. The rearrangement links TRBV7-2 to TRBJ1-2; weak D call: TRBD1 (5 bases). V dropped 3 bases and J dropped 7 bases, with 12 bases sitting between them. Germline CDR1 reads SGHTA; CDR2 reads FQGNSA. This CDR3 has 13 amino acids.